This T cell receptor beta chain was identified in a study of control samples from healthy donors and cancer patients. Clones were sequenced by immunoSEQ multiplex PCR, and TCRdb holds only the in-frame ones, with some missing. Of 20,000 to 25,000 clones in the sample, 65% to 90% were seen once. The ends were cut back, 3 bases at V and 6 bases at J, with 2 bases in the middle. Germline V CDR1 and CDR2: WNHNN, SYGVQD (reference sequence). The CDR3 totals 11 residues. This chain uses TRBV10-1 with TRBJ2-2; D gene ambiguous. The sequencing sample was made of PBMCs. The receptor's source is a man between 60 and 75 years old with head and neck cancer. The CDR3 is CASSEAGELFF. The CDR3, as DNA: TGCGCCAGCAGTGAAGCCGGGGAGCTGTTTTTT.